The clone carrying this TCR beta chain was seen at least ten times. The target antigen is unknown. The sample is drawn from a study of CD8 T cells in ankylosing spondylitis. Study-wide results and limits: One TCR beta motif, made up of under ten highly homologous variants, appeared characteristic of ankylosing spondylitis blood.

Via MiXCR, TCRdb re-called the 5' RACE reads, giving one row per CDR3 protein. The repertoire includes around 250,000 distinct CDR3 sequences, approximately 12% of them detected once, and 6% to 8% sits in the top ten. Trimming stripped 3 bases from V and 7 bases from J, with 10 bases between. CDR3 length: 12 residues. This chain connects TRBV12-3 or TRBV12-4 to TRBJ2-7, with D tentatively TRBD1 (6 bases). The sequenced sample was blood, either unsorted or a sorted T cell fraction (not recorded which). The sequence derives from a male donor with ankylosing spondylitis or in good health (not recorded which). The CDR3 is CASSFQGQEQYF. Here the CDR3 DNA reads TGTGCCAGCAGTTTCCAGGGGCAGGAGCAGTACTTC.